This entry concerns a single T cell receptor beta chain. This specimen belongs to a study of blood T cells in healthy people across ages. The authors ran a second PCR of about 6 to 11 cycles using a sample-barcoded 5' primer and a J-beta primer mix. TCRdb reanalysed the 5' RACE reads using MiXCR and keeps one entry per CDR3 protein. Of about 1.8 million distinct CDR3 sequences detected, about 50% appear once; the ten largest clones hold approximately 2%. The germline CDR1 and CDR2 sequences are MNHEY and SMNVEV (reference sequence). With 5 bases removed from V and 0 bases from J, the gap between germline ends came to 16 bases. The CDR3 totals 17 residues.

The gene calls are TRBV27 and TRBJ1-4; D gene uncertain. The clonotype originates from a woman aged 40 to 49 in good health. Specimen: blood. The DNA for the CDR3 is TGTGCCAGCAGTAGAACTTCTCCCCTTGCAACTAATGAAAAACTGTTTTTT. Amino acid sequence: CASSRTSPLATNEKLFF.